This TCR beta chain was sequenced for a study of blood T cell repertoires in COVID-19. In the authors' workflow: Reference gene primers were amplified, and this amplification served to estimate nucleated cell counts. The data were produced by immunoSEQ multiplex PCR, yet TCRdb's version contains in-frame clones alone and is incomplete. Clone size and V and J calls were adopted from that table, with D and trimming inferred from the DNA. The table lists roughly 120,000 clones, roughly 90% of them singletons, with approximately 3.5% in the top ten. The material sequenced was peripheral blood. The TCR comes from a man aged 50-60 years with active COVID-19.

This chain's CDR3 is CATRTTSGYGYTF. In DNA, the CDR3 is TGTGCCACCAGGACTACCTCCGGGTATGGCTACACCTTC. The chain recombines TRBV15 with TRBJ1-2; D is unresolved. The CDR3 covers 13 residues. CDR1 is LNHNV and CDR2 is YYDKDF in the germline V gene (reference sequence). V was trimmed by 6 bases and J by 5 bases, leaving 13 bases between them.